One and the same sample provided the 32 T cell receptor beta chains below, sequenced in a study of regulatory T cells. General study results and limits: Compared with autologous conventional CD4+ cells and control regulatory cells, CD3G-deficient regulatory T cells showed reduced diversity.

No antigen has been identified for these receptors. The primer mix had 52 TRBV and 13 TRBJ primers. The protocol was immunoSEQ multiplex PCR, while the TCRdb copy is restricted to in-frame clones and leaves out a portion. The sample includes some 6,100 clones, around 89% of them seen just once. Sequencing was carried out using CD4+ Tregs sorted from blood. These receptor sequences come from a person between 18 and 30 years old with CD3G deficiency.

This rearrangement joins TRBV10-2 to TRBJ2-7, with D possibly matching TRBD2 (5 bases). Germline loops: CDR1 WSHSY, CDR2 SAAADI. The V gene lost 4 bases and the J gene lost 4 bases, with 5 bases spanning the gap. This CDR3 region has 11 residues. CDR3 in amino acids: CASSGGYEQYF. For the CDR3, the DNA is TGCGCCAGCAGTGGCGGGTACGAGCAGTACTTC.

The CDR3 DNA is TGCGCCAGCAGCGTCGGACTAGCAGGGCACTACGAGCAGTACTTC. Residues: CASSVGLAGHYEQYF. V and J are TRBV5-1 and TRBJ2-7; 8 positions agree with TRBD2. The CDR3 totals 15 residues. Losses at the gene ends were 4 bases for V and 3 bases for J; bases not matched to a gene: 9. Germline CDR1 SGHRS, CDR2 YFSETQ.

The V call is TRBV6-1, the J call TRBJ2-7; D may be TRBD2 (5 bases). Germline V gene data show CDR1 as MNHNS and CDR2 as SASEGT. With 10 bases removed from V and 0 bases from J, the gap between germline ends came to 13 bases. The CDR3 extends over 13 amino acids. CDR3 protein: CATGVQFSYEQYF. CDR3 coding DNA: TGTGCCACCGGGGTACAATTCTCCTACGAGCAGTACTTC.

V and J are TRBV7-9 and TRBJ1-1, with D possibly being TRBD1 (5 bases). CDR1 is SEHNR, CDR2 FQNEAQ, per germline (reference sequence). Trimming pared 6 bases from V and 5 bases from J, leaving 13 bases between. The CDR3 length is 13 residues. The CDR3 bases are TGTGCCAGCAGGCGGGGGGGTGGGACTGAAGCTTTCTTT. The encoded protein is CASRRGGGTEAFF.

CDR3 residues: CASSLEANYGYTF. In DNA form, the CDR3 reads TGTGCCAGCAGCCTCGAGGCTAACTATGGCTACACCTTC. The chain employs TRBV6-1 and TRBJ1-2; D unresolved. Germline V CDR1 and CDR2: MNHNS, SASEGT. V shed 6 bases and J shed 0 bases, with 8 bases lying between them. This CDR3 has 13 residues.

The gene calls are TRBV7-8 and TRBJ2-2; D is unresolved. The germline V gene encodes CDR1 SGHVS and CDR2 FQNEAQ. CDR3 length: 12 residues. V shed 5 bases and J shed 4 bases, with 5 bases lying between them. The CDR3 sequence is CASSPRTGELFF. The DNA for the CDR3 is TGTGCCAGCAGCCCTCGCACCGGGGAGCTGTTTTTT.

This clone turned up a few times. The chain recombines TRBV7-9 with TRBJ2-3, with 16 bases lining up with TRBD2. V dropped 5 bases and J dropped 4; count of bases not matched to a gene: 9. Germline values: CDR1 SEHNR, CDR2 FQNEAQ (reference sequence). This CDR3 is 18 amino acids long. CDR3 sequence reads: CASSPGTSGGAGADTQYF. The CDR3, as DNA: TGTGCCAGCAGCCCGGGGACTAGCGGGGGGGCCGGAGCAGATACGCAGTATTTT.

V usage is TRBV9 and J usage is TRBJ2-2; 9 bases match TRBD1. The CDR3 contains 17 residues. Germline CDR1 and CDR2: SGDLS and YYNGEE. The V segment lost 4 bases and the J segment 6 bases; nucleotides outside the gene matches: 13. CDR3 in DNA: TGTGCCAGCAGCTCTCGAGGGGGGACAGGGAGTTCCGGGGAGCTGTTTTTT. Translating gives CASSSRGGTGSSGELFF.

The V and J genes are TRBV28 and TRBJ2-6; D assignment may be TRBD1 or TRBD2 (5 bases each). The CDR3 totals 18 residues. CDR1 is MDHEN and CDR2 is SYDVKM in the germline V gene. V lost 4 bases, J lost 0 bases, and 16 bases lay in between. Here the CDR3 DNA reads TGTGCCAGCAGTTCTATCCCGGGACGGGGCTCTGGGGCCAACGTCCTGACTTTC. Protein sequence: CASSSIPGRGSGANVLTF.

The CDR3 bases are TGTGCCAGCAGCATAACTAGCGGGTGGAACTCTGGGGCCAACGTCCTGACTTTC. It translates to CASSITSGWNSGANVLTF. The V and J genes are TRBV7-9 and TRBJ2-6, with 9 bases matching TRBD2. J was trimmed by 0 bases and V by 5 bases; bases with no gene match: 8. Per the germline V gene, CDR1 is SEHNR and CDR2 is FQNEAQ (reference sequence). The CDR3 sequence is 18 residues long.

The chain carries TRBV6-1 and TRBJ2-6, with a weak D call TRBD2 (5 bases). The CDR3 runs 18 residues. V was cut by 0 bases and J by 2 bases, with 14 bases left in between. Germline CDR1 reads MNHNS; CDR2 reads SASEGT. This CDR3 reads CASSEALLWGAGANVLTF. In DNA form, the CDR3 reads TGTGCCAGCAGTGAAGCGCTTCTATGGGGAGCTGGGGCCAACGTCCTGACTTTC.

This clone appeared a single time. The chain joins TRBV5-1 to TRBJ2-7; TRBD1 or TRBD2 may be the D gene (5 bases each). V was pared by 1 base and J by 5 bases, with 10 bases between. Germline CDR1 SGHRS, CDR2 YFSETQ. The length of the CDR3 is 13 residues. The CDR3 protein is CASSLRGDHEQYF. DNA for the CDR3: TGCGCCAGCAGCTTGAGGGGAGACCACGAGCAGTACTTC.

Only one count was recorded for this clone. The rearrangement uses TRBV6-1 and TRBJ1-5; D unresolved. The CDR3 is made up of 14 amino acids. Germline V gives CDR1 MNHNS, CDR2 SASEGT. Trimming left V 4 bases short and J 6 bases short, with 13 bases between. The CDR3 coding sequence is TGTGCCAGCAGTGTGGGGTGGCGGGGTCAGCCCCAGCATTTT. Residues: CASSVGWRGQPQHF.

The chain is built from TRBV11-2 and TRBJ2-4; no firm D call. This CDR3 has 14 residues. Germline V CDR1 and CDR2: SGHAT, FQNNGV. V was cut by 5 bases and J by 5 bases, with 13 bases left in between. The CDR3 region has the DNA TGTGCCAGCAGCCTGAGGAGTCCGGAAAACATTCAGTACTTC. Translated, it gives CASSLRSPENIQYF.

J is TRBJ2-2 and V is TRBV6-6; D not resolved. The length of the CDR3 is 12 residues. Germline CDR1 is MNHNY and CDR2 is SVGAGI (reference sequence). V was trimmed by 6 bases and J by 5 bases, leaving 7 bases between them. The CDR3 coding sequence is TGTGCCAGCAGAAGGGCTACCGGGGAGCTGTTTTTT. It yields the protein CASRRATGELFF.

This clone has only a few counts. The chain couples TRBV28 to TRBJ1-1; no firm D call. Trimming shortened V by 1 base and J by 0 bases, and 6 bases separated the two germline ends. Germline V gene lookup returns CDR1 MDHEN and CDR2 SYDVKM. This CDR3 spans 14 amino acids. This chain's CDR3 is CASSLLRVNTEAFF. The DNA of the CDR3 is TGTGCCAGCAGTTTATTGAGGGTGAACACTGAAGCTTTCTTT.

The chain employs TRBV10-3 and TRBJ1-2; a weak D match, TRBD1 (5 bases). Germline V gene sequence: CDR1 ENHRY, CDR2 SYGVKD. V was trimmed by 2 bases and J by 4 bases, leaving 14 bases between them. This CDR3 is built from 15 residues. This chain's CDR3 is CAISERQGSSYGYTF. In nucleotides, the CDR3 is TGTGCCATCAGTGAGCGGCAGGGAAGCAGCTATGGCTACACCTTC.

CDR3 DNA: TGTGCCACCCAGACGGCCTCCTACGAGCAGTACTTC. This translates into CATQTASYEQYF. This chain links TRBV6-1 with TRBJ2-7; D call uncertain. Germline values: CDR1 MNHNS, CDR2 SASEGT. This CDR3 is 12 amino acids long. V dropped 10 bases and J dropped 0 bases, with 10 bases sitting between them.

There are a few counts of this clone. This chain connects TRBV6-6 to TRBJ2-7; TRBD1 aligns across 7 bases. The CDR3 spans 15 residues. J lost 2 bases, V lost 2 bases, and 6 bases had no gene match. The germline V gene has CDR1 MNHNY and CDR2 SVGAGI (reference sequence). For the CDR3, the DNA is TGTGCCAGCAGTTACGGCACAGGGGCAGCCTACGAGCAGTACTTC. Translated, it gives CASSYGTGAAYEQYF.

The rearrangement joins TRBV6-1 to TRBJ1-5, with D perhaps matching TRBD1 (5 bases). V lost 5 bases and J lost 6, with 8 bases in between. CDR1 is MNHNS, CDR2 SASEGT, per germline. The CDR3 contains 12 residues. The CDR3 loop is CASSYGTQPQHF. CDR3 coding DNA: TGTGCCAGCAGTTATGGGACTCAGCCCCAGCATTTT.

V is TRBV19 and J is TRBJ1-2, with D unclear. The V end lost 7 bases, the J end lost 1 base, and 13 bases lay between the germline ends. The germline CDR1 and CDR2 sequences are LNHDA and SQIVND (reference sequence). The CDR3 is 14 amino acids. CDR3 sequence (DNA): TGTGCCAGTAAAAATTCGGGCCATAACTATGGCTACACCTTC. The encoded protein is CASKNSGHNYGYTF.

The chain combines TRBV7-8 with TRBJ2-3; D is undetermined. The germline V gene encodes CDR1 SGHVS and CDR2 FQNEAQ. CDR3 size: 14 residues. V gave up 5 bases and J gave up 2 bases, with 11 bases separating them. The CDR3 here is CASSIGRFTDTQYF. DNA of the CDR3: TGTGCCAGCAGCATAGGTCGCTTCACAGATACGCAGTATTTT.

A word on this clone: The junction departs from germline at one end; a sequencing error may be responsible. V is TRBV5-1 and J is TRBJ1-2; D perhaps matches TRBD1 (5 bases). CDR1 SGHRS and CDR2 YFSETQ come from the germline V gene. CDR3 size: 15 residues. In DNA form, the CDR3 reads TGCGCCAGCAGGTTGGATGTCAGGGCCTCCTATGGCTACACCTTC. As protein: CASRLDVRASYGYTF.

This rearrangement joins TRBV6-1 to TRBJ2-7; possible D gene TRBD1, 6 bases. There are 12 residues in the CDR3. Between the trimmed V and J ends, which lost 4 bases and 5 bases, there was a span of 9 bases. The germline CDR1 and CDR2 sequences are MNHNS and SASEGT. CDR3 nucleotide sequence: TGTGCCAGCAGTGGTAACAGGGACGAGCAGTACTTC. Amino acids: CASSGNRDEQYF.

The chain employs TRBV5-1 and TRBJ1-1, with no clear D. V lost 0 bases and J 5 bases, leaving 17 bases between the germline ends. The CDR3 covers 16 residues. The germline CDR1 and CDR2 sequences are SGHRS and YFSETQ. CDR3: CASSLGVGRIGTEAFF. DNA of the CDR3: TGCGCCAGCAGCTTGGGGGTGGGCCGGATTGGAACTGAAGCTTTCTTT.

The chain recombines TRBV6-6 with TRBJ2-5; D remains ambiguous. The germline V and J ends were trimmed by 5 bases and 5 bases, with 12 bases remaining between them. The CDR3 spans 13 residues. Germline CDR1 is MNHNY and CDR2 is SVGAGI (reference sequence). The CDR3 loop reads CASSPPSDETQYF. CDR3 DNA sequence: TGTGCCAGCAGTCCTCCCTCGGATGAGACCCAGTACTTC.

The rearrangement joins TRBV20-1 to TRBJ2-1; D is unresolved. Trimming cost V 6 bases and J 8 bases, with 11 bases left between them. Germline CDR1 and CDR2: DFQATT and SNEGSKA (reference sequence). The CDR3 is 11 amino acids. The CDR3 here is CSAAARDEQFF. For the CDR3, the DNA is TGCAGTGCCGCAGCTCGGGATGAGCAGTTCTTC.

CDR3 in DNA: TGCGCCAGCAAGAGGGACGTCAAAGAGACCCAGTACTTC. Its protein product is CASKRDVKETQYF. This rearrangement joins TRBV5-1 to TRBJ2-5, with D tentatively TRBD1 or TRBD2 (5 bases each). The CDR3 contains 13 residues. Per the germline V gene, CDR1 is SGHRS and CDR2 is YFSETQ. The germline V and J ends were trimmed by 6 bases and 3 bases, with 12 bases remaining between them.

The V and J genes are TRBV6-1 and TRBJ1-4, with 10 bases fitting TRBD1. Trimming removed 6 bases from V and 5 bases from J; junction bases left unmatched: 6. Germline CDR1 reads MNHNS; CDR2 reads SASEGT. There are 15 residues in the CDR3. Here the CDR3 DNA reads TGTGCCAGCAGGCGTACGGGACAGGGGAATGAAAAACTGTTTTTT. This encodes CASRRTGQGNEKLFF.

J is TRBJ1-5 and V is TRBV6-1; D is ambiguous. V lost 5 bases to trimming and J lost 3 bases, with 11 bases between them. This CDR3 spans 14 amino acids. The V gene's germline CDR1 is MNHNS and CDR2 SASEGT. This CDR3 is CASSPRRNNQPQHF. The DNA for the CDR3 is TGTGCCAGCAGTCCTCGACGGAACAATCAGCCCCAGCATTTT.

The V call is TRBV5-1, the J call TRBJ1-1; no firm D call. This CDR3 is built from 16 residues. Germline CDR1 reads SGHRS; CDR2 reads YFSETQ. The V and J ends lost 0 bases and 4 bases respectively, with 16 bases between them. CDR3 residues: CASSLGPLDPGTEAFF. The CDR3 region has the DNA TGCGCCAGCAGCTTGGGGCCCCTAGATCCGGGCACTGAAGCTTTCTTT.

The rearrangement joins TRBV28 to TRBJ2-7, with D unresolved. Deletions cut 4 bases from V and 7 bases from J, with 11 bases between. This CDR3 is 12 amino acids long. The germline CDR1 and CDR2 sequences are MDHEN and SYDVKM. The CDR3 nucleotides read TGTGCCAGCAGTTCCTTCCCGCGAGAGCAGTACTTC. Protein sequence: CASSSFPREQYF.